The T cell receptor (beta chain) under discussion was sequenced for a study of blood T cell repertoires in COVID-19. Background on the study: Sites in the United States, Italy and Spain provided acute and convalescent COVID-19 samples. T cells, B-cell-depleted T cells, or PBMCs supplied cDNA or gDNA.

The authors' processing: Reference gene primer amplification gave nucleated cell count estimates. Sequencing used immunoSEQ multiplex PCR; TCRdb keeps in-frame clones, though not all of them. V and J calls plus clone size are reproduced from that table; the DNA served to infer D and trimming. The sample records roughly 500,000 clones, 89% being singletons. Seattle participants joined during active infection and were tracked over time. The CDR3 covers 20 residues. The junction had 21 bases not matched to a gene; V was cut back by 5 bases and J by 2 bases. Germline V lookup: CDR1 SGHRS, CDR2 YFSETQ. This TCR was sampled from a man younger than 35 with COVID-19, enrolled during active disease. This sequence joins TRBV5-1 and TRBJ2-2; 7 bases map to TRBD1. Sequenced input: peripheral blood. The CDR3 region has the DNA TGCGCCAGCAGAACCTCGAATGTAGGGGGCCTAACGAGAAACACCGGGGAGCTGTTTTTT. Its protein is CASRTSNVGGLTRNTGELFF.